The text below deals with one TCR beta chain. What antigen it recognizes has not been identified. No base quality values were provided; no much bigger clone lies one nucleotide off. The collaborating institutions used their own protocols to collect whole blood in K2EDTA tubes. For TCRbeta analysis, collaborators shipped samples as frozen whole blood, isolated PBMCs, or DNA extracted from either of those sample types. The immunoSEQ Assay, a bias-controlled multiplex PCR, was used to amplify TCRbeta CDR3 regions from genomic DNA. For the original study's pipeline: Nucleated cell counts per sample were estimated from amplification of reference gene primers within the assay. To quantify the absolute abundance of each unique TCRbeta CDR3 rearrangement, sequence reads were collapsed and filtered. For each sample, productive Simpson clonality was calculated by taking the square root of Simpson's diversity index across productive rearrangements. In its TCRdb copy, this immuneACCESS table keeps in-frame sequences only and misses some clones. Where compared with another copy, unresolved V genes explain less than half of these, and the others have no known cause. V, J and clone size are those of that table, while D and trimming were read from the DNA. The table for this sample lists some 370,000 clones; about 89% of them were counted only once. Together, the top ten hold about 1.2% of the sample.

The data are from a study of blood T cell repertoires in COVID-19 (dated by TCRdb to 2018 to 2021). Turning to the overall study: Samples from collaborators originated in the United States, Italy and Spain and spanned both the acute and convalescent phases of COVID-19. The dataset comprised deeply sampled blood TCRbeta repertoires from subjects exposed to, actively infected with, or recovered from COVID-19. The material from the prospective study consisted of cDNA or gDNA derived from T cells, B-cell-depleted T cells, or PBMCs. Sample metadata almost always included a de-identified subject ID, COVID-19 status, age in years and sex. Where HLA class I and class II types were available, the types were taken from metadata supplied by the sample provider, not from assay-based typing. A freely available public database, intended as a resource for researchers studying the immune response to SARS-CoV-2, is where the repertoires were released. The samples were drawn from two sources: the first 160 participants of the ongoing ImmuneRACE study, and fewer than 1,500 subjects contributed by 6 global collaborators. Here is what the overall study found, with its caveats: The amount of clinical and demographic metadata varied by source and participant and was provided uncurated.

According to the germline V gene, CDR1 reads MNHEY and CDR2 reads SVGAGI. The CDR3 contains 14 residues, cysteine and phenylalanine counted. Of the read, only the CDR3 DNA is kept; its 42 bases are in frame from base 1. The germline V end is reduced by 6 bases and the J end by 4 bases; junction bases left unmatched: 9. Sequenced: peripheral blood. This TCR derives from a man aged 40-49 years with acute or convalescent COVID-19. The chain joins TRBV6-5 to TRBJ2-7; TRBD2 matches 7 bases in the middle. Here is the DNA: TGTGCCAGCAGCGTCCAGCGGGGAGCGTACGAGCAGTACTTC. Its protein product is CASSVQRGAYEQYF.